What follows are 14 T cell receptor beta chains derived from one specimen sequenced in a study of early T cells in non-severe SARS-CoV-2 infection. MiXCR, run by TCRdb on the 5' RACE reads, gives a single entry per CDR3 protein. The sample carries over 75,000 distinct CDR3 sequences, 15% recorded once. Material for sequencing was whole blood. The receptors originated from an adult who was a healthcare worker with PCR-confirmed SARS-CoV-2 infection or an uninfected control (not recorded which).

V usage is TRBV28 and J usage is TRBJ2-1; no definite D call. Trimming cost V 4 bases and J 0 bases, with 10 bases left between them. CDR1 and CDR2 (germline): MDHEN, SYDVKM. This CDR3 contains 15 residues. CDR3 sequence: CASSSHLSSYNEQFF. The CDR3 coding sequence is TGTGCCAGCAGTTCGCACCTAAGCTCCTACAATGAGCAGTTCTTC.

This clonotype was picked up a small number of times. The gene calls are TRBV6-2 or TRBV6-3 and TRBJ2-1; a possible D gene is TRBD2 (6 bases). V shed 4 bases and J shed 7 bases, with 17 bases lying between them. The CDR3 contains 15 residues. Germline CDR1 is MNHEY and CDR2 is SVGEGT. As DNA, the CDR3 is TGTGCCAGCAGTTCATTTATGGGGCTAGCGAATGAGCAGTTCTTC. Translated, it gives CASSSFMGLANEQFF.

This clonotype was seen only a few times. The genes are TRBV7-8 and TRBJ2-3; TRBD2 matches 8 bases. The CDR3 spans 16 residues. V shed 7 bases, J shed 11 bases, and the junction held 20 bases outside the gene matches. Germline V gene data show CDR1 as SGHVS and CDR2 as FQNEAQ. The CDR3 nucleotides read TGTGCCAGCAACCCTCGCAGTAGCGGGACGGCCATGGGGCAGTATTTT. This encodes CASNPRSSGTAMGQYF.

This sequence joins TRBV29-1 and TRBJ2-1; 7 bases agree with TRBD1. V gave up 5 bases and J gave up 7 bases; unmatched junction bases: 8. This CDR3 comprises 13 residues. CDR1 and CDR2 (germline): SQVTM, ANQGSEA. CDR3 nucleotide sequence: TGCAGCGTTACAGAGACAGGGATTAATGAGCAGTTCTTC. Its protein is CSVTETGINEQFF.

CDR3 nucleotide sequence: TGTGCCAGCAGTGGGGACAGGTCGGCGAACACCGGGGAGCTGTTTTTT. Its protein is CASSGDRSANTGELFF. V gene TRBV28 combines with J gene TRBJ2-2; 8 positions agree with TRBD1. This CDR3 spans 16 amino acids. CDR1 is MDHEN, CDR2 SYDVKM, per germline. V lost 5 bases to trimming and J lost 0 bases; unmatched junction nucleotides: 5.

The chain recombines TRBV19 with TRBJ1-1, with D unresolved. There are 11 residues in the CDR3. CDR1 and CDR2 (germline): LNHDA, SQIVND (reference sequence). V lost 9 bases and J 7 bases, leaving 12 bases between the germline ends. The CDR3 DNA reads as TGTGCCAGCGACGACGGAAATGAAGCTTTCTTT. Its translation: CASDDGNEAFF. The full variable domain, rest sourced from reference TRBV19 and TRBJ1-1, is DGGITQSPKYLFRKEGQNVTLSCEQNLNHDAMYWYRQDPGQGLRLIYYSQIVNDFQKGDIAEGYSVSREKKESFPLTVTSAQKNPTAFYLCASDDGNEAFFGQGTRLTVV.

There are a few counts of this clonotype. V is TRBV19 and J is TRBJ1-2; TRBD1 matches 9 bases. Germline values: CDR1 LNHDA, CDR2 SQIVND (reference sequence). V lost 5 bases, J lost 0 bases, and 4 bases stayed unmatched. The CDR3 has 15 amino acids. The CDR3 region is CASSGTGITNYGYTF. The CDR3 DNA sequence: TGTGCCAGTAGTGGGACAGGGATTACTAACTATGGCTACACCTTC. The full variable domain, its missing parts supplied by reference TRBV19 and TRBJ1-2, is DGGITQSPKYLFRKEGQNVTLSCEQNLNHDAMYWYRQDPGQGLRLIYYSQIVNDFQKGDIAEGYSVSREKKESFPLTVTSAQKNPTAFYLCASSGTGITNYGYTFGSGTRLTVV.

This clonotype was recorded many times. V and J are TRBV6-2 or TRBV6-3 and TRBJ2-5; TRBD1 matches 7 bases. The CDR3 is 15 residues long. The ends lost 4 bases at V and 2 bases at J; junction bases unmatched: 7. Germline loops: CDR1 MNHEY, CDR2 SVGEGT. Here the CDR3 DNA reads TGTGCCAGCAGTTTCTTAGGGGGCGTTCAAGAGACCCAGTACTTC. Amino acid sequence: CASSFLGGVQETQYF.

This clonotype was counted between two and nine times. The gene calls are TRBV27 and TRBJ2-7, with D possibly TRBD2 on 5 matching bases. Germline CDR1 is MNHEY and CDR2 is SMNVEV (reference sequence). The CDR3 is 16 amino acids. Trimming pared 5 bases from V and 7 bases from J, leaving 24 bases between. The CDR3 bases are TGTGCCAGCAGTCCGAAACCGGGAAGCCTCTACGAAGAGCAGTACTTC. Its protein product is CASSPKPGSLYEEQYF.

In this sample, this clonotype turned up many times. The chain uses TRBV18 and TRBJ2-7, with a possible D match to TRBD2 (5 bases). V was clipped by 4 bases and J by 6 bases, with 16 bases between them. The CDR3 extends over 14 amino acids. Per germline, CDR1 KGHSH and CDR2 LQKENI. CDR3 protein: CASSLKTGLGEQYF. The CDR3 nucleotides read TGTGCCAGCTCACTAAAGACCGGACTCGGCGAGCAGTACTTC.

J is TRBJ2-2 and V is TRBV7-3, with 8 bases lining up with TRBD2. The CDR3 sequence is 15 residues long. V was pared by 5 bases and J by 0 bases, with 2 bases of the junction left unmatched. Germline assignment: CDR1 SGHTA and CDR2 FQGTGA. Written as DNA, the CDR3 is TGTGCCAGCAGCCTTAGCGGGGCGAACACCGGGGAGCTGTTTTTT. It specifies CASSLSGANTGELFF. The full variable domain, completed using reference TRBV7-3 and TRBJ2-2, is GAGVSQTPSNKVTEKGKYVELRCDPISGHTALYWYRQSLGQGPEFLIYFQGTGAADDSGLPNDRFFAVRPEGSVSTLKIQRTERGDSAVYLCASSLSGANTGELFFGEGSRLTVL.

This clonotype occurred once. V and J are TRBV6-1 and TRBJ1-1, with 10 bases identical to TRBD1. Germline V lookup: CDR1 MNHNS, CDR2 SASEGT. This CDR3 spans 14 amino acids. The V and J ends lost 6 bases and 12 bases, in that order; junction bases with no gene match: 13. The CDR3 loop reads CASRYTGTGAATFF. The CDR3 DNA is TGTGCCAGCAGATATACCGGGACAGGGGCCGCGACTTTCTTT.

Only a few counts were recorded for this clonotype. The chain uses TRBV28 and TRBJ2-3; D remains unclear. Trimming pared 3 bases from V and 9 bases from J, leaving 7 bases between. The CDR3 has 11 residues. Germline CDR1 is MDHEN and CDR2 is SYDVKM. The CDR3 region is CASSFLETQYF. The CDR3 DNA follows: TGTGCCAGCAGTTTCCTGGAAACGCAGTATTTT.

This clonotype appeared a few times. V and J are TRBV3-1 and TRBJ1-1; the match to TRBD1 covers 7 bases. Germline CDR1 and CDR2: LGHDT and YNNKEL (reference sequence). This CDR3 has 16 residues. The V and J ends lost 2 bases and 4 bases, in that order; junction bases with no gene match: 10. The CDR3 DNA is TGTGCCAGCAGCCAAACAGCCGGGACAGCACTCACTGAAGCTTTCTTT. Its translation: CASSQTAGTALTEAFF.